Below, 6 T cell receptor beta chains from the same sample are listed, as sequenced in a study of T cell responses to AZD1222 COVID-19 vaccine. Profiled with immunoSEQ multiplex PCR; TCRdb holds only in-frame clones, not every one. Of around 180,000 clones listed, about nine tenths are singletons. The input for sequencing was peripheral blood, taken on day 0 of AZD1222 vaccination. The receptors were gathered from an adult in good health.

This clone was seen once. J is TRBJ2-1 and V is TRBV27; 7 nucleotides agree with TRBD2. Looked up from germline, CDR1 is MNHEY and CDR2 is SMNVEV (reference sequence). The CDR3 sequence is 12 residues long. V shed 4 bases, J shed 12 bases, and the junction held 6 bases outside the gene matches. The CDR3 nucleotides are TGTGCCAGCAGTTACCAGTCGGGGGGGCAGTTCTTC. The encoded protein is CASSYQSGGQFF.

The chain joins TRBV4-1 to TRBJ1-1; D unresolved. The ends were cut back, 1 base at V and 8 bases at J, with 8 bases in the middle. The CDR3 loop spans 12 amino acids. Germline V gives CDR1 MGHRA, CDR2 YSYEKL. The CDR3 region has the DNA TGCGCCAGCAGCCAAGTACTGGGAGAAGCTTTCTTT. This encodes CASSQVLGEAFF.

CDR3 DNA sequence: TGTGCCAGCAGCGACAGGACGGCCCCGACCCAGTACTTC. This encodes CASSDRTAPTQYF. The V call is TRBV2, the J call TRBJ2-5; a possible D gene is TRBD1 (6 bases). The V gene's germline CDR1 is SNHLY and CDR2 FYNNEI. V lost 6 bases and J 7 bases, leaving 15 bases between the germline ends. This CDR3 comprises 13 residues.

This CDR3 reads CASSLPQGSNTGELFF. The CDR3 nucleotides are TGTGCCAGCAGCTTACCCCAGGGGAGTAACACCGGGGAGCTGTTTTTT. The J gene is TRBJ2-2, the V gene TRBV7-6, with D possibly being TRBD1 (6 bases). Between the trimmed V and J ends, which lost 2 bases and 2 bases, there was a span of 12 bases. Per germline, CDR1 SGHVS and CDR2 FNYEAQ. The CDR3 is made up of 16 amino acids.

The rearrangement uses TRBV5-1 and TRBJ2-2, with 7 nucleotides matching TRBD1. The V gene's germline CDR1 is SGHRS and CDR2 YFSETQ. The J segment lost 4 bases and the V segment lost 3 bases, leaving 3 bases of the junction unmatched. This CDR3 spans 14 amino acids. The CDR3 bases are TGCGCCAGCAGCTGGTCAGGGGGCACCGGGGAGCTGTTTTTT. The encoded protein is CASSWSGGTGELFF. The variable domain in full, completed from reference TRBV5-1 and TRBJ2-2, reads KAGVTQTPRYLIKTRGQQVTLSCSPISGHRSVSWYQQTPGQGLQFLFEYFSETQRNKGNFPGRFSGRQFSNSRSEMNVSTLELGDSALYLCASSWSGGTGELFFGEGSRLTVL.

The rearrangement links TRBV2 to TRBJ1-1; D unclear. The CDR3 runs 13 residues. The germline V and J ends were trimmed by 10 bases and 1 base, with 13 bases remaining between them. Looked up from germline, CDR1 is SNHLY and CDR2 is FYNNEI. The DNA of the CDR3 is TGTGCCACCCAGAGGGAAAAGAACACTGAAGCTTTCTTT. It specifies CATQREKNTEAFF.